This TCR beta chain was sequenced during a study of cytomegalovirus exposure and HLA in healthy donors. Study-wide results and caveats: Among CMV-associated TCR beta chains, most appeared HLA-restricted in a later analysis. Listed as cytomegalovirus-associated were 150 to 200 TCR beta chains. Common viral pathogens seemed, in a later analysis, to connect with several of the most significant clusters.

CDR3 size: 14 residues. V was pared by 10 bases and J by 2 bases, with 18 bases between. Germline V gene sequence: CDR1 MDHEN, CDR2 SYDVKM. On this clone: The antigen is not known.

The PCR contained 60 Vbeta and 13 Jbeta primers. The assay was immunoSEQ multiplex PCR, and TCRdb's table has in-frame clones only and misses some. Of 250,000 to 350,000 clones in the sample, about nine tenths are singletons; the top ten hold almost 4%. What was sequenced was PBMCs. The chain joins TRBV28 to TRBJ2-7; D is uncertain. This sequence originates from a man in his forties or fifties in good health and CMV-seropositive. The CDR3 reads CATQILLSPYEQYF. The CDR3 DNA is TGTGCCACCCAGATCCTCCTCTCCCCCTACGAGCAGTACTTC.